This T cell receptor beta chain originates from a study of T cells in Graves' hyperthyroidism and ophthalmopathy. RNA transcripts provided the source from which TCR beta CDR3 regions were amplified. The HTBI set primed first-round TCR CDR3 RT-PCR. A single record per CDR3 protein comes from TCRdb applying MiXCR to the multiplex PCR reads. The table includes 250,000 to 350,000 distinct CDR3 sequences, 16% detected once. The PBMCs studied were ones that came from about 9.9 ml fresh peripheral blood. This clonotype was counted between two and nine times. From germline, CDR1 is SEHNR and CDR2 FQNEAQ (reference sequence). This CDR3 is built from 13 residues. V lost 2 bases to trimming and J lost 8 bases, with 10 bases between them.

Material: blood. V and J are TRBV7-9 and TRBJ1-3; a possible D gene is TRBD1 (5 bases). The clonotype originates from a man aged 30 to 45 with Graves' hyperthyroidism. CDR3 bases: TGTGCCAGCAGCTTATGGCAGGGTGACACCATATATTTT. Protein product: CASSLWQGDTIYF.